Described below is a single T cell receptor (beta chain) sequence and its context. The data were taken from a study of blood T cell repertoires in COVID-19. Study summary: The United States, Italy and Spain provided the acute and convalescent COVID-19 samples. The cDNA or gDNA used as material had been derived from T cells, B-cell-depleted T cells, or PBMCs.

Original processing notes: Reference gene primers were amplified, and this amplification served to estimate nucleated cell counts. TCRdb's copy holds only in-frame clones and misses some; the assay was immunoSEQ multiplex PCR. V and J calls and clone size come straight from that table; D and trimming were deduced from the DNA. This sample carries some 250,000 clones, approximately 80% of them seen once, and the ten largest clones take 25% to 35%. The sequenced sample was peripheral blood. The receptor was isolated from a man aged 40-50 years with acute or convalescent COVID-19.

CDR3 DNA: TGCGCCAGCAGCTTTTTTGGTGCAGGGGGCCGGGGCTACACCTTC. Encoded protein: CASSFFGAGGRGYTF. This rearrangement joins TRBV5-1 to TRBJ1-2, with 8 bases matching TRBD1. Trimming took 2 bases from V and 8 from J; bases not matched to a gene: 11. This CDR3 comprises 15 residues. The germline gives CDR1 SGHRS, CDR2 YFSETQ.